This TCR beta chain derives from a study of T cell changes during pregnancy in multiple sclerosis. Losses at the gene ends were 6 bases for V and 4 bases for J; bases not matched to a gene: 13. The length of the CDR3 is 16 residues. Germline CDR1 SNHLY, CDR2 FYNNEI. Libraries were prepared by immunoSEQ multiplex PCR; TCRdb keeps only in-frame clonotypes and omits some of them. The table lists around 72,000 clones, around 92% of them singletons. The sequence came from a female donor in good health, enrolled as a control in a pregnancy study. This chain uses TRBV2 with TRBJ1-2, with 8 bases identical to TRBD1. Sequencing used peripheral blood, obtained in the third trimester of pregnancy. This CDR3 is CASSSRDRTKLYGYTF. The CDR3 DNA is TGTGCCAGCAGCAGCCGGGACAGGACAAAACTCTATGGCTACACCTTC.